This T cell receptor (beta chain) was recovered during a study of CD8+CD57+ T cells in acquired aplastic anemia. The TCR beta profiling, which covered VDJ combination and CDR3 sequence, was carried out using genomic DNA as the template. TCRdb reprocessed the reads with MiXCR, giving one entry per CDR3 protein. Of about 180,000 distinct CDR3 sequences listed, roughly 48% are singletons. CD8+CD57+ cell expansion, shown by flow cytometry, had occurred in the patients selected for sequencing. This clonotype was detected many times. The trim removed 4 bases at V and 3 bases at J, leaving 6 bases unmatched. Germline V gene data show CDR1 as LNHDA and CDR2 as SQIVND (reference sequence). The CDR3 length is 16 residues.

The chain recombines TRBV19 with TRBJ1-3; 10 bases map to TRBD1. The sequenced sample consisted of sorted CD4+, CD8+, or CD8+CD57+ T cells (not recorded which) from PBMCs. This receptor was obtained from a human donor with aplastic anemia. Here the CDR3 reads CASSTRTGGYGNTIYF. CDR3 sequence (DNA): TGTGCCAGTAGTACTCGGACAGGGGGGTATGGAAACACCATATATTTT. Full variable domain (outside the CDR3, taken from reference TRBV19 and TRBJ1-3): DGGITQSPKYLFRKEGQNVTLSCEQNLNHDAMYWYRQDPGQGLRLIYYSQIVNDFQKGDIAEGYSVSREKKESFPLTVTSAQKNPTAFYLCASSTRTGGYGNTIYFGEGSWLTVV.